This T cell receptor (beta chain) was observed in a study of blood T cells in healthy people across ages. The study, taken as a whole, reports: The unsorted PBMCs prevented any conclusive comparison of naive versus antigen-experienced cells. Researchers judged that diversity estimates from one million T cells fell short of true values. TCR beta diversity correlated strongly with naive T cell percentage. Diversity of TCR beta per million T cells declined in a roughly linear way with age.

Turning to this clonotype: The antigen is unknown.

Using a J-beta primer mix together with a sample-barcoded 5' primer, a second PCR was run for about 7 to 12 cycles. TCRdb analysed the 5' RACE reads with MiXCR anew, one entry per CDR3 protein. The sample has roughly 800,000 distinct CDR3 sequences, about three fifths seen once. The clonotype originates from a young man in good health. Source material: blood.

The CDR3 spells CASNAGLGMQTQYF. In DNA, the CDR3 is TGTGCCAGCAACGCCGGGCTGGGAATGCAGACCCAGTACTTC. The V and J genes are TRBV7-8 and TRBJ2-5; D unclear. Germline V gene sequence: CDR1 SGHVS, CDR2 FQNEAQ. V was clipped by 7 bases and J by 6 bases, with 18 bases between them. This CDR3 has 14 amino acids.